Below are 13 T cell receptor beta chains sequenced from a single sample in a study of blood T cell repertoires in COVID-19. Measured with immunoSEQ multiplex PCR; TCRdb has only the in-frame clones, and not every one. In the table there are approximately 300,000 clones, around 89% of which are singletons. Sequences were obtained from peripheral blood. These receptors were obtained from a man aged 35 to 55 with acute or convalescent COVID-19.

This clone came up once. The chain uses TRBV18 and TRBJ1-4, with 8 bases identical to TRBD1. The germline CDR1 and CDR2 sequences are KGHSH and LQKENI. The ends lost 4 bases at V and 8 bases at J; junction bases unmatched: 3. The CDR3 runs 13 residues. CDR3 region: CASSLGQEEKLFF. The DNA of the CDR3 is TGTGCCAGCTCACTGGGACAGGAGGAAAAACTGTTTTTT. The full variable domain, its missing parts supplied by reference TRBV18 and TRBJ1-4, is NAGVMQNPRHLVRRRGQEARLRCSPMKGHSHVYWYRQLPEEGLKFMVYLQKENIIDESGMPKERFSAEFPKEGPSILRIQQVVRGDSAAYFCASSLGQEEKLFFGSGTQLSVL.

The gene calls are TRBV2 and TRBJ2-7; TRBD1 agrees at 7 bases. V shed 4 bases, J shed 0 bases, and the junction held 6 bases outside the gene matches. The V gene's germline CDR1 is SNHLY and CDR2 FYNNEI. The CDR3 sequence is 15 residues long. In nucleotides, the CDR3 is TGTGCCAGCAGTGTTGGGGACAGCCGCTCCTACGAGCAGTACTTC. This codes for CASSVGDSRSYEQYF.

V is TRBV30 and J is TRBJ2-7, with 10 nucleotides matching TRBD2. V lost 0 bases to trimming and J lost 2 bases; unmatched junction nucleotides: 4. Per germline, CDR1 GTSNPN and CDR2 SVGIG (reference sequence). This CDR3 region has 15 residues. CDR3 protein: CAWSVAGGWAYEQYF. The CDR3, as DNA: TGTGCCTGGAGTGTAGCGGGGGGGTGGGCCTACGAGCAGTACTTC.

The V call is TRBV9, the J call TRBJ2-7; a possible D gene is TRBD2 (6 bases). The CDR3 is 15 residues long. From germline, CDR1 is SGDLS and CDR2 YYNGEE. The germline V and J ends were trimmed by 0 bases and 1 base, with 11 bases remaining between them. The CDR3 DNA follows: TGTGCCAGCAGCGTAGGAGGAGGGCAGTCCTACGAGCAGTACTTC. Protein sequence: CASSVGGGQSYEQYF.

The chain recombines TRBV5-1 with TRBJ2-3, with 10 bases that match TRBD2. Trimming cost V 1 base and J 6 bases; bases outside gene matches: 5. Germline values: CDR1 SGHRS, CDR2 YFSETQ. This CDR3 is built from 15 residues. The CDR3 DNA reads TGCGCCAGCAGCTTGTATCTAGCGGGGGACGATACGCAGTATTTT. As protein: CASSLYLAGDDTQYF. The full variable domain, with the rest looked up from reference TRBV5-1 and TRBJ2-3, is KAGVTQTPRYLIKTRGQQVTLSCSPISGHRSVSWYQQTPGQGLQFLFEYFSETQRNKGNFPGRFSGRQFSNSRSEMNVSTLELGDSALYLCASSLYLAGDDTQYFGPGTRLTVL.

V usage is TRBV21-1 and J usage is TRBJ1-5. TRBV21-1 counts as a pseudogene. This CDR3 is built from 18 residues. CDR3 coding DNA: TGTGCCAGCAGCAAAGATAAGTTGAGATACTTTAGCAATCAGCCCCAGCATTTT. Its translation is CASSKDKLRYFSNQPQHF.

J is TRBJ2-1 and V is TRBV24-1; TRBD2 is a possible D gene (6 bases). V was cut by 4 bases and J by 9 bases, with 18 bases left in between. This CDR3 region has 15 residues. From germline, CDR1 is KGHDR and CDR2 SFDVKD. The CDR3 is CATSEGHSSAGEQFF. CDR3 DNA: TGTGCCACCAGTGAAGGGCACTCTAGCGCCGGTGAGCAGTTCTTC.

The chain is built from TRBV24-1 and TRBJ2-5; 7 bases match TRBD1. The J segment lost 4 bases and the V segment lost 3 bases, leaving 7 bases of the junction unmatched. CDR3 size: 15 residues. Germline values: CDR1 KGHDR, CDR2 SFDVKD. CDR3 residues: CATSDNQQGPETQYF. The CDR3 region has the DNA TGTGCCACCAGTGATAACCAACAGGGGCCAGAGACCCAGTACTTC.

The V call is TRBV28, the J call TRBJ2-2; 15 bases map to TRBD2. From germline, CDR1 is MDHEN and CDR2 SYDVKM. The junction had 3 bases not matched to a gene; V was cut back by 8 bases and J by 2 bases. The CDR3 extends over 16 amino acids. The CDR3 is CASRTSGGANTGELFF. For the CDR3, the DNA is TGTGCCAGCCGGACTAGCGGGGGGGCCAACACCGGGGAGCTGTTTTTT.

In this sample, this clone turned up a few times. J is TRBJ1-4 and V is TRBV29-1; D is undetermined. Germline CDR1 and CDR2: SQVTM and ANQGSEA. The CDR3 length is 14 residues. V was clipped by 7 bases and J by 4 bases, with 16 bases between them. CDR3 sequence: CSAKSRVDNEKLFF. In nucleotides, the CDR3 is TGCAGCGCTAAAAGCCGGGTTGATAATGAAAAACTGTTTTTT.

The chain uses TRBV14 and TRBJ1-1; no definite D call. V lost 2 bases and J lost 1, with 14 bases in between. The CDR3 sequence is 16 residues long. Germline loops: CDR1 SGHDN, CDR2 FVKESK. Here the CDR3 DNA reads TGTGCCAGCAGCCAACGTGTCGGGAGTTCGAACACTGAAGCTTTCTTT. It encodes CASSQRVGSSNTEAFF.

Turning to this clone: Other DNA sequences in the sample encode the same CDR3. This chain uses TRBV19 with TRBJ1-5, with 7 bases identical to TRBD1. After removal of 2 bases from V and 7 bases from J, the junction contained 2 bases not matched to a gene. Germline assignment: CDR1 LNHDA and CDR2 SQIVND (reference sequence). The CDR3 loop spans 13 amino acids. Written as DNA, the CDR3 is TGTGCCAGTAGTATACAGGGGGGACAGCCCCAGCATTTT. It specifies CASSIQGGQPQHF.

To note about this clone: Other DNA sequences of this sample code for an identical CDR3. This chain uses TRBV19 with TRBJ1-1, with D possibly matching TRBD1 (5 bases). CDR1 is LNHDA and CDR2 is SQIVND in the germline V gene (reference sequence). This CDR3 is built from 13 residues. V was cut by 6 bases and J by 1 base, with 9 bases left in between. In DNA, the CDR3 is TGTGCCAGTAGCTTAACAGGGAACACTGAAGCTTTCTTT. This sequence encodes CASSLTGNTEAFF.